These 25 T cell receptor beta chains originate from one sample sequenced in a study of blood T cell repertoires in COVID-19. Libraries were prepared by immunoSEQ multiplex PCR; TCRdb keeps only in-frame clonotypes and omits some of them. The sample lists some 73,000 clones; 73% were seen once. Sequenced input: peripheral blood. These receptors all stem from a man between 60 and 75 years old with acute or convalescent COVID-19.

This clone was counted once. This chain uses TRBV30 with TRBJ1-2, with no clear D. The V and J ends lost 8 bases and 5 bases respectively, with 21 bases between them. CDR1 is GTSNPN and CDR2 is SVGIG in the germline V gene (reference sequence). This CDR3 has 14 amino acids. CDR3: CAGPREGREYGYTF. The CDR3, as DNA: TGTGCCGGCCCCCGGGAAGGAAGGGAATATGGCTACACCTTC.

This chain uses TRBV5-6 with TRBJ1-1; TRBD1 matches 7 bases. The germline gives CDR1 SGHDT, CDR2 YYEEEE. The CDR3 is 14 residues long. V gave up 2 bases and J gave up 3 bases; unmatched junction bases: 4. CDR3 bases: TGTGCCAGCAGCTTATCACAGGGGTACACTGAAGCTTTCTTT. Protein: CASSLSQGYTEAFF.

V gene TRBV5-6 combines with J gene TRBJ2-4; D is possibly TRBD1 (7 bases). Per the germline V gene, CDR1 is SGHDT and CDR2 is YYEEEE. This CDR3 is 13 amino acids long. The V end lost 5 bases, the J end lost 9 bases, and 15 bases lay between the germline ends. The DNA for the CDR3 is TGTGCCAGCAGAGACAGGGAGGCGGCCATTCAGTACTTC. Amino acids: CASRDREAAIQYF.

The V call is TRBV15, the J call TRBJ1-2; 12 bases are shared with TRBD1. The V gene end was trimmed by 5 bases and the J gene end by 7 bases; junction bases not matched to a gene: 11. Germline lookup yields CDR1 LNHNV and CDR2 YYDKDF (reference sequence). The CDR3 totals 16 residues. CDR3 sequence: CATSRRGGQGARGYTF. The DNA of the CDR3 is TGTGCCACCAGCCGTCGAGGGGGACAGGGGGCGCGTGGCTACACCTTC.

J is TRBJ1-1 and V is TRBV6-1, with no clear D. CDR1 and CDR2 (germline): MNHNS, SASEGT. This CDR3 is built from 14 residues. V lost 1 base and J 7 bases, leaving 13 bases between the germline ends. The CDR3 DNA follows: TGTGCCAGCAGTGAAGAACACGCGGGCGGTGAAGCTTTCTTT. Translating it yields CASSEEHAGGEAFF.

This clone was counted between two and nine times. The gene calls are TRBV28 and TRBJ2-3, with D possibly TRBD2 on 5 matching bases. CDR3 size: 13 residues. The germline V gene has CDR1 MDHEN and CDR2 SYDVKM. V was shortened by 4 bases and J by 2 bases, with 7 bases between the two germline ends. The DNA for the CDR3 is TGTGCCAGCAGTTCGGGGTACACAGATACGCAGTATTTT. Its translation is CASSSGYTDTQYF.

V is TRBV9 and J is TRBJ2-1; maybe TRBD2 (6 bases). V was clipped by 3 bases and J by 9 bases, with 13 bases between them. The CDR3 covers 13 residues. Germline loops: CDR1 SGDLS, CDR2 YYNGEE. This chain's CDR3 is CASSELLSGEQFF. CDR3 in DNA: TGTGCCAGCAGCGAATTACTTAGCGGTGAGCAGTTCTTC. Supplemented by reference TRBV9 and TRBJ2-1, the full variable domain reads DSGVTQTPKHLITATGQRVTLRCSPRSGDLSVYWYQQSLDQGLQFLIQYYNGEERAKGNILERFSAQQFPDLHSELNLSSLELGDSALYFCASSELLSGEQFFGPGTRLTVL.

V gene TRBV28 combines with J gene TRBJ1-1; D is undetermined. The CDR3 extends over 15 amino acids. The V end was cut by 5 bases, the J end by 6 bases, with 19 bases between. Per the germline V gene, CDR1 is MDHEN and CDR2 is SYDVKM. CDR3 residues: CASSLTRAGSAEAFF. The CDR3 bases are TGTGCCAGCAGTCTCACTAGGGCGGGGAGCGCTGAAGCTTTCTTT.

V and J are TRBV2 and TRBJ1-1, with 9 bases that match TRBD1. Germline lookup yields CDR1 SNHLY and CDR2 FYNNEI. The CDR3 is 13 amino acids. The V and J ends lost 8 bases and 4 bases, in that order; junction bases with no gene match: 5. As DNA, the CDR3 is TGTGCCAGCGGACAGGACAGGGGCACTGAAGCTTTCTTT. Encoded protein: CASGQDRGTEAFF.

CDR3 loop: CASSLEDRTKAFF. The CDR3 coding sequence is TGTGCCAGCAGCTTAGAGGATCGGACAAAAGCTTTCTTT. This chain links TRBV11-3 with TRBJ1-1, with D perhaps TRBD1 (5 bases). V shed 0 bases and J shed 9 bases, with 11 bases lying between them. Germline V gives CDR1 SGHNT, CDR2 YENEEA. CDR3 length: 13 amino acids. Full variable domain (rest looked up from reference TRBV11-3 and TRBJ1-1): EAGVVQSPRYKIIEKKQPVAFWCNPISGHNTLYWYLQNLGQGPELLIRYENEEAVDDSQLPKDRFSAERLKGVDSTLKIQPAELGDSAVYLCASSLEDRTKAFFGQGTRLTVV.

A few counts support this clone. The V and J genes are TRBV7-9 and TRBJ2-7, with TRBD1 identical over 9 bases. CDR1 and CDR2 (germline): SEHNR, FQNEAQ (reference sequence). Germline trimming cut 6 bases from V and 5 bases from J; bases unmatched to any gene: 8. This CDR3 spans 14 amino acids. The CDR3 coding sequence is TGTGCCAGCAGTTTTGGACAGGGGAGAAACGAGCAGTACGTC. As protein: CASSFGQGRNEQYV.

This clone was counted many times. This chain connects TRBV15 to TRBJ2-3; no reliable D call. Germline CDR1 is LNHNV and CDR2 is YYDKDF (reference sequence). V dropped 1 base and J dropped 2 bases, with 10 bases sitting between them. The CDR3 totals 15 residues. This CDR3 is CATSRGGGNTDTQYF. CDR3 DNA sequence: TGTGCCACCAGCAGAGGAGGTGGTAACACAGATACGCAGTATTTT.

This sequence joins TRBV5-6 and TRBJ2-2; the match to TRBD2 covers 10 bases. Germline CDR1 and CDR2: SGHDT and YYEEEE. J lost 3 bases, V lost 1 base, and 3 bases had no gene match. This CDR3 region has 16 residues. The CDR3 is CASSLTLAGDTGELFF. The CDR3 DNA reads as TGTGCCAGCAGCTTGACGCTAGCGGGAGACACCGGGGAGCTGTTTTTT.

This chain joins TRBV27 and TRBJ1-2; 7 bases agree with TRBD1. CDR1 MNHEY and CDR2 SMNVEV come from the germline V gene (reference sequence). J was trimmed by 4 bases and V by 2 bases; bases with no gene match: 4. This CDR3 has 14 amino acids. This CDR3 reads CASSLRGGGYGYTF. In DNA, the CDR3 is TGTGCCAGCAGTTTAAGAGGGGGCGGCTATGGCTACACCTTC.

The chain is built from TRBV4-1 and TRBJ1-2, with TRBD1 as a possible D gene (5 bases). Germline V gene sequence: CDR1 MGHRA, CDR2 YSYEKL. V lost 0 bases and J lost 5, with 7 bases in between. The CDR3 has 13 residues. CDR3 region: CASSQDGTYGYTF. The CDR3 nucleotides read TGCGCCAGCAGCCAAGATGGGACTTATGGCTACACCTTC.

This chain connects TRBV14 to TRBJ1-1, with a possible D match to TRBD1 (6 bases). Per the germline V gene, CDR1 is SGHDN and CDR2 is FVKESK. The CDR3 spans 15 residues. V was pared by 4 bases and J by 0 bases, with 12 bases between. The CDR3 sequence: CASSPLGAVNTEAFF. CDR3 sequence (DNA): TGTGCCAGCAGCCCCTTGGGGGCGGTGAACACTGAAGCTTTCTTT.

The rearrangement uses TRBV10-3 and TRBJ2-3; D might be TRBD2 (5 bases). Germline CDR1 reads ENHRY; CDR2 reads SYGVKD. The CDR3 has 16 amino acids. V was clipped by 2 bases and J by 2 bases, with 14 bases between them. This chain's CDR3 is CAISEPAGDSTDTQYF. In DNA, the CDR3 is TGTGCCATCAGTGAGCCCGCGGGTGACTCCACAGATACGCAGTATTTT.

The chain uses TRBV6-1 and TRBJ2-2; D is possibly TRBD2 (5 bases). Per the germline V gene, CDR1 is MNHNS and CDR2 is SASEGT. CDR3 length equals 18 residues. Trimming removed 2 bases from V and 4 bases from J, with 20 bases in between. CDR3 in amino acids: CASSERLSGIGGTGELFF. The CDR3 nucleotides read TGTGCCAGCAGTGAACGCTTGTCCGGGATCGGAGGCACCGGGGAGCTGTTTTTT.

This chain links TRBV6-6 with TRBJ2-5; TRBD2 is a possible D gene (6 bases). V was pared by 0 bases and J by 2 bases, with 7 bases between. The CDR3 consists of 14 residues. CDR1 is MNHNY, CDR2 SVGAGI, per germline (reference sequence). CDR3: CASSYSGTQETQYF. The CDR3 DNA sequence: TGTGCCAGCAGTTACTCCGGGACTCAAGAGACCCAGTACTTC.

The rearrangement joins TRBV19 to TRBJ2-3, with 7 bases lining up with TRBD1. This CDR3 has 16 amino acids. The V segment lost 4 bases and the J segment 1 base; nucleotides outside the gene matches: 8. Looked up from germline, CDR1 is LNHDA and CDR2 is SQIVND (reference sequence). The CDR3 coding sequence is TGTGCCAGTAGTACCCGACAGGGCGACGGCACAGATACGCAGTATTTT. Translation gives CASSTRQGDGTDTQYF.

This rearrangement joins TRBV3-1 (or the pseudogene TRBV3-2) to TRBJ1-1, with D maybe TRBD1 (5 bases). CDR1 and CDR2 (germline): LGHDT, YNNKEL (reference sequence). V shed 6 bases and J shed 4 bases, with 12 bases lying between them. This CDR3 is 13 amino acids long. For the CDR3, the DNA is TGTGCCAGCAGACCAGGGAGGGGCACTGAAGCTTTCTTT. Its translation is CASRPGRGTEAFF.

The chain recombines TRBV6-5 with TRBJ1-2, with TRBD1 identical over 10 bases. Germline assignment: CDR1 MNHEY and CDR2 SVGAGI. The CDR3 is 14 residues long. V dropped 8 bases and J dropped 5; count of bases not matched to a gene: 8. The CDR3 reads CASRPGQGLYGYTF. Here the CDR3 DNA reads TGTGCCAGCCGACCGGGACAGGGGTTATATGGCTACACCTTC.

This chain connects TRBV4-1 to TRBJ2-5; D is possibly TRBD1 (6 bases). V lost 0 bases, J lost 4 bases, and 12 bases lay in between. The CDR3 contains 15 residues. Germline CDR1 is MGHRA and CDR2 is YSYEKL. The CDR3 DNA is TGCGCCAGCAGCCAAGACGAGGACAGTGGAGAGACCCAGTACTTC. Translating it yields CASSQDEDSGETQYF.

The chain recombines TRBV5-1 with TRBJ1-4, with D uncertain. Germline CDR1 reads SGHRS; CDR2 reads YFSETQ. The CDR3 runs to 15 residues. Trimming left V 1 base short and J 0 bases short, with 7 bases between. This CDR3 is CASSLNRATNEKLFF. The CDR3 DNA follows: TGCGCCAGCAGCTTGAATAGAGCAACTAATGAAAAACTGTTTTTT. The full variable domain, its missing parts supplied by reference TRBV5-1 and TRBJ1-4, is KAGVTQTPRYLIKTRGQQVTLSCSPISGHRSVSWYQQTPGQGLQFLFEYFSETQRNKGNFPGRFSGRQFSNSRSEMNVSTLELGDSALYLCASSLNRATNEKLFFGSGTQLSVL.

This chain connects TRBV15 to TRBJ2-7, with 8 bases lining up with TRBD2. Germline V lookup: CDR1 LNHNV, CDR2 YYDKDF (reference sequence). CDR3 size: 15 residues. With V trimmed by 1 base and J by 5 bases, 7 bases remained unmatched. As DNA, the CDR3 is TGTGCCACCAGCAGAGGGGGCGGGGGGCGGCACGAGCAGTACTTC. It translates to CATSRGGGGRHEQYF.